This record concerns one T cell receptor beta chain sequence. Its antigen is not identified. Across several immunoSEQ plates, the genomic DNA of each subset was split evenly. This table comes from immunoSEQ multiplex PCR, and its TCRdb copy is limited to in-frame clones, with some not included. The repertoire holds over a million clones, about 84% seen once, with 0.5% to 0.6% in the top ten. The entry originates in a study of shared clonotypes between healthy human individuals. Germline V lookup: CDR1 MDHEN, CDR2 SYDVKM. The CDR3 is 13 residues long. Trimming stripped 4 bases from V and 5 bases from J, with 9 bases between. The study, taken as a whole, reports: Clonotype sharing among donors was thought likely to change with sequencing depth. The sampled material consisted only of blood, and tissue repertoires are likely to differ.

The sequenced sample consisted of memory CD4+ T cells from PBMCs. The subset is: CD45RA-negative fraction. This TCR derives from a man aged 18 to 29 in good health. Some clones in this sample may be carry-over from other donors' samples. V is TRBV28 and J is TRBJ1-5, with D tentatively TRBD1 (5 bases). Written as DNA, the CDR3 is TGTGCCAGCAGTTCAGGGTGGGATCAGCCCCAGCATTTT. It codes for CASSSGWDQPQHF. The variable domain in full, completed from reference TRBV28 and TRBJ1-5, reads DVKVTQSSRYLVKRTGEKVFLECVQDMDHENMFWYRQDPGLGLRLIYFSYDVKMKEKGDIPEGYSVSREKKERFSLILESASTNQTSMYLCASSSGWDQPQHFGDGTRLSIL.